This T cell receptor beta chain was sequenced in a study of technical replicates of blood from a few donors. A few counts support this clone. The assay was immunoSEQ multiplex PCR, and TCRdb's table has in-frame clones only and misses some. The sample comprises more than 80,000 clones, roughly 94% of which are singletons, and under 0.4% rests with the top ten. CDR3 length: 11 amino acids. The germline gives CDR1 GTSNPN, CDR2 SVGIG (reference sequence). V shed 4 bases and J 11 bases; nucleotides not matched to a gene: 5. Sequenced: T cells isolated from PBMCs. The TCR originated in a human donor in good health. This chain links TRBV30 with TRBJ1-1; 9 nucleotides agree with TRBD1. The DNA for the CDR3 is TGTGCCTGGACGACAGGGGGAGCTGCTTTCTTT. Residues: CAWTTGGAAFF.